The 28 T cell receptor beta chains listed next were all sequenced from one sample in a study of blood T cell repertoires in COVID-19. The data were produced by immunoSEQ multiplex PCR, yet TCRdb's version contains in-frame clones alone and is incomplete. Of about 150,000 clones listed, approximately 80% were seen once; the top ten hold roughly 2.8%. The sequenced sample consisted of peripheral blood. These receptors were collected from a woman aged 55-69 years with acute or convalescent COVID-19.

As for this clone: Additional DNA sequences in this sample encode the identical CDR3. CDR3 in amino acids: CASSLRTGGYGYTF. DNA for the CDR3: TGTGCCAGTAGTCTCCGGACAGGGGGCTATGGCTACACCTTC. J is TRBJ1-2 and V is TRBV19; 10 positions agree with TRBD1. Trimming took 5 bases from V and 4 from J; bases not matched to a gene: 4. The CDR3 is 14 residues long. Germline CDR1 LNHDA, CDR2 SQIVND (reference sequence).

This clone came up once. The chain employs TRBV7-3 and TRBJ2-5; 7 nucleotides line up with TRBD1. V gave up 0 bases and J gave up 3 bases; unmatched junction bases: 7. CDR1 and CDR2 (germline): SGHTA, FQGTGA. The CDR3 is made up of 16 amino acids. The CDR3 sequence: CASSLTGRGWEETQYF. The DNA of the CDR3 is TGTGCCAGCAGCTTAACGGGCAGGGGGTGGGAAGAGACCCAGTACTTC.

This clone was counted between two and nine times. The chain links TRBV10-1 to TRBJ2-5; 9 bases are shared with TRBD2. The germline gives CDR1 WNHNN, CDR2 SYGVQD (reference sequence). The CDR3 is 14 amino acids. The J segment lost 9 bases and the V segment lost 6 bases, leaving 11 bases of the junction unmatched. Here the CDR3 reads CASSSGSSGEAQYF. The CDR3 DNA follows: TGCGCCAGCAGCAGTGGGTCTAGCGGGGAGGCCCAGTACTTC.

This clone was counted a few times. This CDR3 reads CASSPPTGGRGYTF. The CDR3, as DNA: TGTGCCAGCAGTCCGCCGACAGGGGGGCGAGGCTACACCTTC. This sequence joins TRBV6-2 or TRBV6-3 and TRBJ1-2, with TRBD1 matching 9 bases. The length of the CDR3 is 14 residues. J lost 8 bases, V lost 5 bases, and 9 bases had no gene match. Germline-derived CDR1 and CDR2 are MNHEY and SVGEGT.

This rearrangement joins TRBV6-2 or TRBV6-3 to TRBJ1-6; D is possibly TRBD1 (5 bases). The ends were cut back, 6 bases at V and 0 bases at J, with 30 bases in the middle. The CDR3 has 22 amino acids. CDR1 MNHEY and CDR2 SVGEGT come from the germline V gene. The chain's CDR3 is CASSPPRRQSPFLSSYNSPLHF. CDR3 in DNA: TGTGCCAGCAGCCCCCCCCGCCGACAGTCGCCTTTTCTGAGCTCCTATAATTCACCCCTCCACTTT.

V usage is TRBV6-5 and J usage is TRBJ2-2, with 7 bases that match TRBD1. V was clipped by 6 bases and J by 4 bases; unmatched bases: 8. This CDR3 spans 15 amino acids. Germline-derived CDR1 and CDR2 are MNHEY and SVGAGI. The CDR3 sequence: CASRKGAIVTGELFF. DNA of the CDR3: TGTGCCAGCAGGAAGGGGGCCATCGTCACCGGGGAGCTGTTTTTT.

This clone has only a few counts. The chain uses TRBV4-2 and TRBJ2-7; D gene uncertain. Trimming left V 1 base short and J 4 bases short, with 11 bases between. From germline, CDR1 is LGHNA and CDR2 YNFKEQ. This CDR3 is built from 14 residues. The CDR3 here is CASSQAGGLYEQYF. Here the CDR3 DNA reads TGTGCCAGCAGCCAAGCTGGTGGGCTTTACGAGCAGTACTTC.

A few counts support this clone. V and J are TRBV7-3 and TRBJ1-1; D is ambiguous. The CDR3 contains 13 residues. The V and J ends lost 2 bases and 1 base respectively, with 5 bases between them. CDR1 and CDR2 from the germline V gene are SGHTA and FQGTGA. In DNA form, the CDR3 reads TGTGCCAGCAGCTTAGAGGGGAACACTGAAGCTTTCTTT. Its protein product is CASSLEGNTEAFF.

The chain uses TRBV30 and TRBJ1-1; D gene unclear. V gave up 3 bases and J gave up 2 bases, with 7 bases separating them. The CDR3 contains 12 residues. Germline CDR1 and CDR2: GTSNPN and SVGIG (reference sequence). CDR3: CAWSLGNTEAFF. The CDR3 DNA is TGTGCCTGGAGCCTAGGAAACACTGAAGCTTTCTTT.

This clone has just one count. The chain combines TRBV7-2 with TRBJ2-5; D is unclear. Germline CDR1 reads SGHTA; CDR2 reads FQGNSA. V lost 2 bases to trimming and J lost 2 bases, with 6 bases between them. CDR3 size: 13 residues. This CDR3 is CASSLTLQETQYF. The CDR3 DNA reads TGTGCCAGCAGCTTAACATTGCAAGAGACCCAGTACTTC.

The chain recombines TRBV28 with TRBJ2-5; D remains ambiguous. This CDR3 has 11 residues. V was trimmed by 3 bases and J by 5 bases, leaving 4 bases between them. Germline V lookup: CDR1 MDHEN, CDR2 SYDVKM. The CDR3 loop reads CASSLEETQYF. Here the CDR3 DNA reads TGTGCCAGCAGTTTGGAGGAGACCCAGTACTTC.

In this sample, this clone turned up a few times. This chain links TRBV7-9 with TRBJ1-2, with 9 positions matching TRBD1. The V and J ends lost 4 bases and 5 bases, in that order; junction bases with no gene match: 8. This CDR3 region has 15 residues. CDR1 and CDR2 from the germline V gene are SEHNR and FQNEAQ (reference sequence). The CDR3 bases are TGTGCCAGCAGCTCGACAGGGGGGAAAGGTTATGGCTACACCTTC. Translated: CASSSTGGKGYGYTF.

This clone came up once. The V and J genes are TRBV7-6 and TRBJ1-3; 7 bases fit TRBD1. V lost 5 bases to trimming and J lost 0 bases; unmatched junction nucleotides: 7. The CDR3 spans 16 residues. Germline-derived CDR1 and CDR2 are SGHVS and FNYEAQ. The CDR3 sequence: CASSKGQRSSGNTIYF. For the CDR3, the DNA is TGTGCCAGCAGCAAGGGACAGCGAAGCTCTGGAAACACCATATATTTT. The full variable domain, in which reference TRBV7-6 and TRBJ1-3 provide the parts outside the CDR3, is GAGVSQSPRYKVTKRGQDVALRCDPISGHVSLYWYRQALGQGPEFLTYFNYEAQQDKSGLPNDRFSAERPEGSISTLTIQRTEQRDSAMYRCASSKGQRSSGNTIYFGEGSWLTVV.

The chain has TRBV27 and TRBJ1-4; D possibly corresponds to TRBD1 (6 bases). The length of the CDR3 is 14 residues. In germline, CDR1 is MNHEY, CDR2 SMNVEV (reference sequence). The V end lost 0 bases, the J end lost 9 bases, and 11 bases lay between the germline ends. The CDR3 loop is CASSLSGGQQKLFF. As DNA, the CDR3 is TGTGCCAGCAGTTTATCGGGGGGGCAGCAAAAACTGTTTTTT.

The chain recombines TRBV11-2 with TRBJ2-7; D is possibly TRBD2 (6 bases). The CDR3 contains 15 residues. CDR1 and CDR2 from the germline V gene are SGHAT and FQNNGV. Trimming cost V 6 bases and J 3 bases, with 18 bases left between them. The CDR3 here is CASRSPGASIYEQYF. In DNA, the CDR3 is TGTGCCAGCAGGTCTCCGGGAGCTTCTATCTACGAGCAGTACTTC.

The genes are TRBV5-1 and TRBJ1-2, with 7 positions matching TRBD1. V lost 4 bases to trimming and J lost 8 bases; unmatched junction nucleotides: 11. CDR1 and CDR2 (germline): SGHRS, YFSETQ. The CDR3 length is 14 residues. CDR3 sequence: CASSPDNRGSGYTF. As DNA, the CDR3 is TGCGCCAGCAGCCCGGATAACAGGGGAAGCGGCTACACCTTC.

The chain carries TRBV29-1 and TRBJ1-3; weak D call: TRBD1 (5 bases). Germline lookup yields CDR1 SQVTM and CDR2 ANQGSEA. V lost 3 bases and J 0 bases, leaving 9 bases between the germline ends. The CDR3 sequence is 14 residues long. Written as DNA, the CDR3 is TGCAGCGTTGAGACGGGGGGCTCTGGAAACACCATATATTTT. It yields the protein CSVETGGSGNTIYF.

V is TRBV28 and J is TRBJ2-2; 7 bases align to TRBD2. This CDR3 is built from 15 residues. Germline lookup yields CDR1 MDHEN and CDR2 SYDVKM. Trimming at V came to 2 bases and at J to 4 bases, leaving 4 bases not matched to a gene. The chain's CDR3 is CASSLAGRGTGELFF. The CDR3, as DNA: TGTGCCAGCAGTTTAGCGGGGAGGGGCACCGGGGAGCTGTTTTTT.

The chain has TRBV5-4 and TRBJ1-1, with D possibly being TRBD1 (5 bases). V was pared by 4 bases and J by 10 bases, with 14 bases between. The CDR3 length is 12 residues. CDR1 SGHNT and CDR2 YYREEE come from the germline V gene (reference sequence). CDR3 loop: CASSPDKERAFF. As DNA, the CDR3 is TGTGCCAGCAGCCCGGACAAGGAAAGAGCTTTCTTT.

J is TRBJ2-7 and V is TRBV6-5; 10 bases are a match to TRBD1. V lost 4 bases, J lost 4 bases, and 4 bases stayed unmatched. The CDR3 has 14 amino acids. CDR1 and CDR2 from the germline V gene are MNHEY and SVGAGI. Here the CDR3 DNA reads TGTGCCAGCAGTTTCCGGGACAGGGGTTACGAGCAGTACTTC. Translated, it gives CASSFRDRGYEQYF.

V usage is TRBV9 and J usage is TRBJ2-3, with 11 bases that match TRBD2. The CDR3 consists of 18 residues. Per the germline V gene, CDR1 is SGDLS and CDR2 is YYNGEE. With 3 bases clipped from V and 0 bases from J, the junction kept 9 bases outside the gene matches. CDR3 nucleotide sequence: TGTGCCAGCAGCGCACCAACTAGCGGGGGACTTAGCACAGATACGCAGTATTTT. Translating it yields CASSAPTSGGLSTDTQYF.

V usage is TRBV10-1 and J usage is TRBJ2-7; 13 bases fit TRBD2. The V and J ends lost 5 bases and 7 bases, in that order; junction bases with no gene match: 5. The CDR3 runs to 14 residues. Germline-derived CDR1 and CDR2 are WNHNN and SYGVQD (reference sequence). The CDR3 DNA reads as TGCGCCAGCAGTCGACTAGCGGGGGGCCGGGAGCAGTACTTC. Translating it yields CASSRLAGGREQYF.

As to this clone: Other DNA sequences in this specimen translate into the identical CDR3. The chain uses TRBV5-1 and TRBJ1-3; no reliable D call. Per germline, CDR1 SGHRS and CDR2 YFSETQ. V dropped 0 bases and J dropped 0 bases, with 7 bases sitting between them. This CDR3 has 15 residues. The CDR3 loop reads CASSLDGSSGNTIYF. CDR3 DNA: TGCGCCAGCAGCTTGGACGGGAGCTCTGGAAACACCATATATTTT.

In its sample, this clone was seen once. The V and J genes are TRBV7-6 and TRBJ2-5, with D unresolved. Germline CDR1 reads SGHVS; CDR2 reads FNYEAQ. V lost 0 bases and J 2 bases, leaving 4 bases between the germline ends. The CDR3 spans 13 residues. The chain's CDR3 is CASSLAPQETQYF. The CDR3 nucleotides are TGTGCCAGCAGCTTAGCTCCACAAGAGACCCAGTACTTC.

The chain is built from TRBV5-6 and TRBJ1-5; TRBD1 is a possible D gene (6 bases). V was shortened by 0 bases and J by 2 bases, with 12 bases between the two germline ends. The CDR3 length is 16 residues. The germline V gene encodes CDR1 SGHDT and CDR2 YYEEEE. The chain's CDR3 is CASSLGLQGGNQPQHF. Here the CDR3 DNA reads TGTGCCAGCAGCTTGGGGTTACAGGGTGGCAATCAGCCCCAGCATTTT.

V usage is TRBV6-2 or TRBV6-3 and J usage is TRBJ2-3; perhaps TRBD2 as D (5 bases). The CDR3 runs to 13 residues. Germline V gene data show CDR1 as MNHEY and CDR2 as SVGEGT. With 4 bases removed from V and 5 bases from J, the gap between germline ends came to 10 bases. This CDR3 is CASSWPGRDTQYF. CDR3 bases: TGTGCCAGCAGTTGGCCGGGAAGAGATACGCAGTATTTT.

The chain joins TRBV7-3 to TRBJ2-2, with D possibly matching TRBD2 (6 bases). The CDR3 is made up of 13 amino acids. Trimming shortened V by 5 bases and J by 5 bases, and 9 bases separated the two germline ends. The V gene's germline CDR1 is SGHTA and CDR2 FQGTGA. The CDR3 sequence is CASSPGGTGELFF. The CDR3 coding sequence is TGTGCCAGCAGCCCCGGAGGGACCGGGGAGCTGTTTTTT.

This clone was seen just once. The chain joins TRBV10-2 to TRBJ2-5; a weak D match, TRBD2 (5 bases). From germline, CDR1 is WSHSY and CDR2 SAAADI. There are 14 residues in the CDR3. V was trimmed by 7 bases and J by 1 base, leaving 13 bases between them. This CDR3 is CASIRGLAQETQYF. The CDR3 region has the DNA TGCGCCAGCATCCGGGGTCTAGCCCAAGAGACCCAGTACTTC.